Below are 9 T cell receptor beta chains sequenced from a single sample in a study of blood T cell repertoires in COVID-19. Repertoires were generated with immunoSEQ multiplex PCR, while TCRdb's copy carries only in-frame clones and drops some. The sample includes 200,000 to 250,000 clones, 80% to 85% of them seen just once. The source material was peripheral blood. Every receptor here comes from a woman of 80 years or more with COVID-19, enrolled during active disease.

This clone was detected a few times. V is TRBV12-3 or TRBV12-4 and J is TRBJ1-1; D perhaps matches TRBD1 (6 bases). This CDR3 region has 12 residues. V lost 2 bases and J lost 10, with 11 bases in between. The chain's CDR3 is CASSLPTGRAFF. The CDR3, as DNA: TGTGCCAGCAGTTTACCAACAGGGCGAGCTTTCTTT.

For this clone: Other DNA sequences from this sample encode an identical CDR3 as well. CDR3 region: CASSETGSGNTIYF. DNA for the CDR3: TGTGCCAGCAGTGAAACAGGTTCTGGAAACACCATATATTTT. This chain uses TRBV25-1 with TRBJ1-3; tentatively, D is TRBD1 (5 bases). V was cut by 2 bases and J by 1 base, with 6 bases left in between. From germline, CDR1 is MGHDK and CDR2 SYGVNS. The CDR3 covers 14 residues.

This clone was observed a handful of times. V is TRBV2 and J is TRBJ2-5; 11 bases fit TRBD1. Germline loops: CDR1 SNHLY, CDR2 FYNNEI. The CDR3 contains 14 residues. Trimming at V came to 8 bases and at J to 5 bases, leaving 7 bases not matched to a gene. This CDR3 is CASGQGAGGETQYF. Here the CDR3 DNA reads TGTGCCAGCGGACAGGGGGCGGGAGGCGAGACCCAGTACTTC.

The rearrangement uses TRBV10-3 and TRBJ1-2; TRBD1 might be the D (5 bases). This CDR3 comprises 13 residues. V was trimmed by 6 bases and J by 1 base, leaving 9 bases between them. From germline, CDR1 is ENHRY and CDR2 SYGVKD. CDR3 nucleotides: TGTGCCATCAGCCTCGGGGGTAACTATGGCTACACCTTC. Residues: CAISLGGNYGYTF.

This chain links TRBV5-1 with TRBJ1-5; D perhaps matches TRBD1 (5 bases). This CDR3 is 13 amino acids long. Looked up from germline, CDR1 is SGHRS and CDR2 is YFSETQ. The V gene lost 6 bases and the J gene lost 3 bases, with 10 bases spanning the gap. The CDR3 spells CASKGGVNQPQHF. CDR3 coding DNA: TGCGCCAGCAAAGGAGGGGTCAATCAGCCCCAGCATTTT.

V and J are TRBV10-1 and TRBJ1-4; D not certain. The V and J ends lost 6 bases and 10 bases respectively, with 12 bases between them. The germline CDR1 and CDR2 sequences are WNHNN and SYGVQD (reference sequence). CDR3 size: 12 residues. Written as DNA, the CDR3 is TGCGCCAGCAGCCCTGGGCTGGGAAAACTGTTTTTT. Protein: CASSPGLGKLFF.

The rearrangement uses TRBV7-2 and TRBJ1-2; possibly TRBD1 for D (6 bases). CDR1 is SGHTA and CDR2 is FQGNSA in the germline V gene. The CDR3 consists of 16 residues. V dropped 1 base and J dropped 7 bases, with 19 bases sitting between them. In DNA form, the CDR3 reads TGTGCCAGCAGCTTAGAAACACAGGGTGTAGTTCGTGGCTACACCTTC. Its protein product is CASSLETQGVVRGYTF.

The chain combines TRBV25-1 with TRBJ2-5; a possible D gene is TRBD1 (5 bases). The CDR3 has 12 amino acids. The V and J ends lost 5 bases and 2 bases respectively, with 6 bases between them. Germline-derived CDR1 and CDR2 are MGHDK and SYGVNS. CDR3 sequence: CASSRQQETQYF. The DNA for the CDR3 is TGTGCCAGCAGTAGACAGCAAGAGACCCAGTACTTC.

The gene calls are TRBV28 and TRBJ2-1; TRBD2 agrees at 13 bases. Germline V gene sequence: CDR1 MDHEN, CDR2 SYDVKM. The CDR3 runs to 15 residues. V dropped 5 bases and J dropped 9; count of bases not matched to a gene: 7. CDR3 sequence reads: CASSPLAGGPIEQFF. CDR3 in DNA: TGTGCCAGCAGTCCACTAGCGGGGGGGCCCATTGAGCAGTTCTTC.